The 17 T cell receptor beta chains below come from one sample, sequenced in a study of blood T cell repertoires in COVID-19. Method: immunoSEQ multiplex PCR; TCRdb's copy keeps in-frame clones and lacks some. The profile shows roughly 50,000 clones, 85% of them singletons. The source material was peripheral blood. The receptors shown here come from a human donor in a cohort sampled during active COVID-19.

This chain links TRBV5-1 with TRBJ2-3, with 16 positions matching TRBD2. J was trimmed by 4 bases and V by 4 bases; bases with no gene match: 3. The CDR3 is made up of 16 amino acids. Germline lookup yields CDR1 SGHRS and CDR2 YFSETQ. This chain's CDR3 is CASSPGLAGGADTQYF. The CDR3, as DNA: TGCGCCAGCAGCCCGGGACTAGCGGGAGGGGCAGATACGCAGTATTTT.

V usage is TRBV21-1 and J usage is TRBJ1-4; the table's D call, TRBD1, was not checked against the DNA. TRBV21-1 is flagged as a pseudogene. This CDR3 is built from 15 residues. CDR3 sequence (DNA): TGTGCCAGCAGGGAAGGGGGCAGAAAGAATGAAAAACTGTTTTTT. This translates into CASREGGRKNEKLFF.

The chain employs TRBV4-3 and TRBJ2-6; perhaps TRBD2 as D (7 bases). Trimming took off 4 bases at V and 0 bases at J, with 16 bases between the two ends. CDR1 is LGHNA and CDR2 is YSLEER in the germline V gene. The length of the CDR3 is 18 residues. CDR3 sequence reads: CASSRAGEGISGANVLTF. In nucleotides, the CDR3 is TGCGCCAGCAGCCGCGCAGGGGAGGGGATCTCTGGGGCCAACGTCCTGACTTTC.

The rearrangement uses TRBV9 and TRBJ2-7, with 7 bases matching TRBD2. The junction had 10 bases not matched to a gene; V was cut back by 4 bases and J by 3 bases. CDR1 is SGDLS and CDR2 is YYNGEE in the germline V gene. The CDR3 has 15 amino acids. The chain's CDR3 is CASSRLGAGVYEQYF. In DNA, the CDR3 is TGTGCCAGCAGCCGTCTCGGGGCGGGAGTCTACGAGCAGTACTTC. Full variable domain (remainder filled in from reference TRBV9 and TRBJ2-7): DSGVTQTPKHLITATGQRVTLRCSPRSGDLSVYWYQQSLDQGLQFLIQYYNGEERAKGNILERFSAQQFPDLHSELNLSSLELGDSALYFCASSRLGAGVYEQYFGPGTRLTVT.

This clone was counted between two and nine times. The chain joins TRBV7-9 to TRBJ1-5, with D possibly being TRBD1 (5 bases). CDR3 length equals 17 residues. CDR1 is SEHNR, CDR2 FQNEAQ, per germline (reference sequence). V was cut by 6 bases and J by 0 bases, with 18 bases left in between. CDR3 nucleotide sequence: TGTGCCAGCAGTAGAGGAGCGGGAGGGGATAGCAATCAGCCCCAGCATTTT. Translated: CASSRGAGGDSNQPQHF.

The gene calls are TRBV11-2 and TRBJ2-1; 7 bases map to TRBD2. Germline-derived CDR1 and CDR2 are SGHAT and FQNNGV. V lost 6 bases and J lost 5; bases outside the gene matches: 10. The CDR3 consists of 15 residues. CDR3 residues: CASRRPGGGNNEQFF. CDR3 DNA: TGTGCCAGCAGACGACCGGGGGGAGGGAACAATGAGCAGTTCTTC.

The chain combines TRBV5-1 with TRBJ2-5; 9 bases fit TRBD1. Germline V lookup: CDR1 SGHRS, CDR2 YFSETQ. Unmatched junction bases numbered 7, after V lost 3 bases and J lost 4 bases. The CDR3 is made up of 15 amino acids. This CDR3 is CASSSQGARLETQYF. CDR3 DNA sequence: TGCGCCAGCAGCTCACAGGGGGCTCGTTTAGAGACCCAGTACTTC.

The CDR3, as DNA: TGTGCCACCAGCAGAGGGCGCGGACTAGCGTACAATGAGCAGTTCTTC. Protein: CATSRGRGLAYNEQFF. The J gene is TRBJ2-1, the V gene TRBV15, with TRBD2 matching 9 bases. CDR1 and CDR2 from the germline V gene are LNHNV and YYDKDF (reference sequence). The CDR3 consists of 16 residues. Trimming took 1 base from V and 4 from J; bases not matched to a gene: 5.

The chain couples TRBV24-1 to TRBJ2-7, with D possibly matching TRBD2 (6 bases). The germline gives CDR1 KGHDR, CDR2 SFDVKD. CDR3 length equals 15 residues. V dropped 1 base and J dropped 5 bases, with 14 bases sitting between them. For the CDR3, the DNA is TGTGCCACCAGTGATTTTGCAGCGGGCTGGCACGAGCAGTACTTC. Amino acid sequence: CATSDFAAGWHEQYF.

This chain connects TRBV6-5 to TRBJ1-3; unclear D gene. Trimming left V 4 bases short and J 0 bases short, with 7 bases between. Germline V lookup: CDR1 MNHEY, CDR2 SVGAGI. This CDR3 spans 14 amino acids. The CDR3 region has the DNA TGTGCCAGCAGTTTATTCTTCTCTGGAAACACCATATATTTT. This translates into CASSLFFSGNTIYF.

The V gene is TRBV2, the J gene TRBJ1-2, with D perhaps TRBD1 (5 bases). This CDR3 is built from 14 residues. CDR1 and CDR2 from the germline V gene are SNHLY and FYNNEI. Deletions cut 2 bases from V and 4 bases from J, with 11 bases between. CDR3 sequence reads: CASSEIRVGYGYTF. DNA for the CDR3: TGTGCCAGCAGTGAAATCAGGGTGGGCTATGGCTACACCTTC.

The V and J genes are TRBV6-5 and TRBJ1-5; possibly TRBD1 for D (6 bases). This CDR3 has 14 residues. Looked up from germline, CDR1 is MNHEY and CDR2 is SVGAGI. Trimming shortened V by 7 bases and J by 1 base, and 11 bases separated the two germline ends. In DNA, the CDR3 is TGTGCCAGCAAGAAACAGGGAAGCAATCAGCCCCAGCATTTT. The encoded protein is CASKKQGSNQPQHF.

V gene TRBV28 combines with J gene TRBJ1-2; D is undetermined. The CDR3 spans 13 residues. Trimming cost V 3 bases and J 5 bases, with 10 bases left between them. Germline V gene data show CDR1 as MDHEN and CDR2 as SYDVKM. CDR3 bases: TGTGCCAGCAGTTTCGGCAGACTTTATGGCTACACCTTC. Translation: CASSFGRLYGYTF.

The chain combines TRBV29-1 with TRBJ2-3; possibly TRBD2 for D (6 bases). The V and J ends lost 4 bases and 4 bases respectively, with 24 bases between them. This CDR3 has 17 residues. CDR1 SQVTM and CDR2 ANQGSEA come from the germline V gene. CDR3 protein: CSVGGTSETYPSDTQYF. The CDR3 DNA is TGCAGCGTTGGCGGGACTTCTGAGACTTACCCGTCAGATACGCAGTATTTT.

The J gene is TRBJ2-5, the V gene TRBV5-1; possible D gene TRBD2, 6 bases. Germline assignment: CDR1 SGHRS and CDR2 YFSETQ. V was clipped by 2 bases and J by 4 bases, with 12 bases between them. This CDR3 has 14 amino acids. The CDR3 is CASSFGQGGETQYF. CDR3 nucleotide sequence: TGCGCCAGCAGCTTTGGGCAGGGAGGAGAGACCCAGTACTTC. The full variable domain, with the rest looked up from reference TRBV5-1 and TRBJ2-5, is KAGVTQTPRYLIKTRGQQVTLSCSPISGHRSVSWYQQTPGQGLQFLFEYFSETQRNKGNFPGRFSGRQFSNSRSEMNVSTLELGDSALYLCASSFGQGGETQYFGPGTRLLVL.

CDR3 sequence reads: CASSSRRGDTGELFF. CDR3 sequence (DNA): TGTGCCAGCAGTTCCCGTCGGGGTGACACCGGGGAGCTGTTTTTT. J is TRBJ2-2 and V is TRBV28; possible D gene TRBD2, 5 bases. The V gene lost 4 bases and the J gene lost 3 bases, with 12 bases spanning the gap. Germline assignment: CDR1 MDHEN and CDR2 SYDVKM. This CDR3 region has 15 residues.

J is TRBJ1-1 and V is TRBV6-5, with a tentative D call TRBD1 (6 bases). The germline V and J ends were trimmed by 6 bases and 2 bases, with 13 bases remaining between them. The CDR3 totals 14 residues. CDR1 is MNHEY and CDR2 is SVGAGI in the germline V gene. The CDR3 protein is CASSPPGANTEAFF. The CDR3 DNA follows: TGTGCCAGCAGCCCGCCAGGGGCTAACACTGAAGCTTTCTTT.